This T cell receptor (beta chain) was sequenced for a study of cytomegalovirus exposure and HLA in healthy donors. In regard to this clone: What it binds is not known.

Clones were read by immunoSEQ multiplex PCR, and TCRdb kept only the in-frame ones, dropping some. The repertoire includes more than 95,000 clones, approximately 90% of them detected once, and nearly 4.5% sits in the top ten. Findings of the study overall: Clusters of TCRs from the first cohort tended to co-occur in the 95 to 150 validation repertoires (as a later analysis found). It was about 150 TCR beta chains that were listed as cytomegalovirus-associated.

The germline gives CDR1 MNHEY, CDR2 SMNVEV (reference sequence). Deletions cut 8 bases from V and 0 bases from J, with 11 bases between. CDR3 size: 15 residues. The material sequenced was PBMCs. The rearrangement joins TRBV27 to TRBJ1-6; tentative D call: TRBD1 (6 bases). The sequence derives from a man between 18 and 29 years old in good health and CMV-seropositive. Here the CDR3 reads CASGQLSSYNSPLHF. Written as DNA, the CDR3 is TGTGCCAGCGGACAGCTTAGCTCCTATAATTCACCCCTCCACTTT.